These 24 T cell receptor beta chains were sequenced from one sample in a study of cytomegalovirus exposure and HLA in healthy donors. Researchers ran the PCR with 60 Vbeta and 13 Jbeta primers. The protocol was immunoSEQ multiplex PCR, while the TCRdb copy is restricted to in-frame clones and leaves out a portion. The table includes approximately 180,000 clones, around 80% detected once. Material: PBMCs. These receptor sequences come from a woman aged 25-40 years in good health and CMV-seronegative.

This clone has just a few counts. The CDR3 DNA reads TGTGCCAGTAGTATCTCAGGACAGGGAGGAGAAAAACTGTTTTTT. It codes for CASSISGQGGEKLFF. The chain employs TRBV19 and TRBJ1-4, with 8 positions matching TRBD1. CDR3 length: 15 residues. Trimming at V came to 3 bases and at J to 8 bases, leaving 8 bases not matched to a gene. Germline CDR1 reads LNHDA; CDR2 reads SQIVND (reference sequence).

The CDR3 loop is CASRQGTGGIYEQYF. The CDR3 coding sequence is TGTGCCAGCAGACAAGGGACAGGGGGAATCTACGAGCAGTACTTC. The chain uses TRBV2 and TRBJ2-7, with TRBD1 matching over 11 bases. Germline V CDR1 and CDR2: SNHLY, FYNNEI. V lost 6 bases to trimming and J lost 3 bases; unmatched junction nucleotides: 7. The CDR3 is 15 amino acids.

The chain carries TRBV6-5 and TRBJ2-7; D is ambiguous. Per the germline V gene, CDR1 is MNHEY and CDR2 is SVGAGI. CDR3 length: 15 residues. V was pared by 6 bases and J by 2 bases, with 17 bases between. CDR3 coding DNA: TGTGCCAGCAGCTCCGGAGCTGCCGGAGCCTACGAGCAGTACTTC. Protein product: CASSSGAAGAYEQYF.

This clone was counted once. V and J are TRBV9 and TRBJ1-1, with 7 bases matching TRBD1. The germline V gene has CDR1 SGDLS and CDR2 YYNGEE. Trimming took 0 bases from V and 11 from J; bases not matched to a gene: 10. The CDR3 extends over 14 amino acids. Here the CDR3 DNA reads TGTGCCAGCAGCGTAGGCGAAGGGGGCGCGGGGGCTTTCTTT. This encodes CASSVGEGGAGAFF.

The chain has TRBV30 and TRBJ2-2; possibly TRBD1 for D (6 bases). With 8 bases removed from V and 6 bases from J, the gap between germline ends came to 13 bases. CDR3 length equals 12 residues. Germline V gene lookup returns CDR1 GTSNPN and CDR2 SVGIG (reference sequence). As DNA, the CDR3 is TGTGCCCAGACAGGTTGCGCCGGGGAGCTGTTTTTT. As protein: CAQTGCAGELFF.

The gene calls are TRBV5-1 and TRBJ2-2; tentatively, D is TRBD2 (5 bases). This CDR3 contains 13 residues. V gave up 0 bases and J gave up 8 bases, with 8 bases separating them. Germline-derived CDR1 and CDR2 are SGHRS and YFSETQ. CDR3 in DNA: TGCGCCAGCAGCTTGGGGGAGTCAGGGGAGCTGTTTTTT. It codes for CASSLGESGELFF. Full variable domain (remainder filled in from reference TRBV5-1 and TRBJ2-2): KAGVTQTPRYLIKTRGQQVTLSCSPISGHRSVSWYQQTPGQGLQFLFEYFSETQRNKGNFPGRFSGRQFSNSRSEMNVSTLELGDSALYLCASSLGESGELFFGEGSRLTVL.

V gene TRBV7-2 combines with J gene TRBJ2-3; TRBD2 agrees at 10 bases. Germline trimming cut 4 bases from V and 1 base from J; bases unmatched to any gene: 5. From germline, CDR1 is SGHTA and CDR2 FQGNSA. The CDR3 is 16 amino acids. In DNA, the CDR3 is TGTGCCAGCAGCTCGCGGGGGACTAGCGGCACAGATACGCAGTATTTT. It codes for CASSSRGTSGTDTQYF. Looking up the rest from reference TRBV7-2 and TRBJ2-3 gives the full variable domain: GAGVSQSPSNKVTEKGKDVELRCDPISGHTALYWYRQSLGQGLEFLIYFQGNSAPDKSGLPSDRFSAERTGGSVSTLTIQRTQQEDSAVYLCASSSRGTSGTDTQYFGPGTRLTVL.

The V call is TRBV7-8, the J call TRBJ1-6; maybe TRBD1 (5 bases). CDR3 length: 15 amino acids. Germline V CDR1 and CDR2: SGHVS, FQNEAQ. V was pared by 7 bases and J by 10 bases, with 20 bases between. CDR3 DNA sequence: TGTGCCAGCACCCTGGGGGGTAATGGCAACTCACCCCTCCACTTT. Protein sequence: CASTLGGNGNSPLHF.

V usage is TRBV28 and J usage is TRBJ2-4; D may be TRBD1 (5 bases). The V and J ends lost 3 bases and 0 bases respectively, with 15 bases between them. The V gene's germline CDR1 is MDHEN and CDR2 SYDVKM. CDR3 length: 17 amino acids. The DNA for the CDR3 is TGTGCCAGCAGTTTGATAGGGGCAGGGCTAGCCAAAAACATTCAGTACTTC. Protein: CASSLIGAGLAKNIQYF.

The chain recombines TRBV6-5 with TRBJ1-2; tentative D call: TRBD1 (6 bases). V lost 4 bases and J 4 bases, leaving 16 bases between the germline ends. The CDR3 totals 15 residues. CDR1 is MNHEY and CDR2 is SVGAGI in the germline V gene. The CDR3 coding sequence is TGTGCCAGCAGTTCGGACAGCCAATTTTCCTATGGCTACACCTTC. Translating it yields CASSSDSQFSYGYTF.

The rearrangement joins TRBV6-1 to TRBJ2-4; perhaps TRBD1 as D (6 bases). This CDR3 is 14 amino acids long. Germline CDR1 MNHNS, CDR2 SASEGT. Deletions cut 8 bases from V and 0 bases from J, with 11 bases between. The CDR3 spells CASFVRGAKNIQYF. CDR3 bases: TGTGCCAGCTTCGTCAGGGGAGCCAAAAACATTCAGTACTTC.

This clone occurred many times. V usage is TRBV27 and J usage is TRBJ2-1, with D perhaps matching TRBD2 (5 bases). The ends were cut back, 4 bases at V and 9 bases at J, with 7 bases in the middle. CDR3 length: 11 amino acids. Germline assignment: CDR1 MNHEY and CDR2 SMNVEV (reference sequence). In nucleotides, the CDR3 is TGTGCCAGCAGTTACGGGATTGAGCAGTTCTTC. It specifies CASSYGIEQFF.

This clone was recorded a few times. V is TRBV7-6 and J is TRBJ2-5; TRBD2 matches 11 bases. This CDR3 has 17 amino acids. Germline CDR1 is SGHVS and CDR2 is FNYEAQ. Trimming removed 5 bases from V and 5 bases from J; junction bases left unmatched: 13. The CDR3: CASSLRRVAGGHETQYF. DNA for the CDR3: TGTGCCAGCAGCCTAAGAAGAGTAGCGGGGGGGCATGAGACCCAGTACTTC.

V and J are TRBV7-8 and TRBJ1-5; D uncertain. Trimming removed 2 bases from V and 7 bases from J, with 18 bases in between. Germline V CDR1 and CDR2: SGHVS, FQNEAQ. This CDR3 region has 16 residues. This CDR3 is CASSLLSIGSRQPQHF. The CDR3 nucleotides are TGTGCCAGCAGCTTATTATCTATCGGTTCACGACAGCCCCAGCATTTT. The variable domain in full, completed from reference TRBV7-8 and TRBJ1-5, reads GAGVSQSPRYKVAKRGQDVALRCDPISGHVSLFWYQQALGQGPEFLTYFQNEAQLDKSGLPSDRFFAERPEGSVSTLKIQRTQQEDSAVYLCASSLLSIGSRQPQHFGDGTRLSIL.

This chain uses TRBV5-4 with TRBJ1-2; TRBD1 aligns across 7 bases. The CDR3 runs to 14 residues. Germline loops: CDR1 SGHNT, CDR2 YYREEE (reference sequence). The trim removed 1 base at V and 5 bases at J, leaving 5 bases unmatched. CDR3: CASSLLAGGYGYTF. The CDR3 DNA sequence: TGTGCCAGCAGCTTGTTGGCAGGGGGGTATGGCTACACCTTC.

V is TRBV30 and J is TRBJ1-1; D gene unclear. The CDR3 totals 14 residues. Trimming pared 4 bases from V and 1 base from J, leaving 13 bases between. The germline gives CDR1 GTSNPN, CDR2 SVGIG (reference sequence). The CDR3 region is CAWIRTDGNTEAFF. CDR3 bases: TGTGCCTGGATACGGACTGACGGGAACACTGAAGCTTTCTTT.

The chain recombines TRBV5-1 with TRBJ2-2, with TRBD2 as a possible D gene (5 bases). Germline CDR1 is SGHRS and CDR2 is YFSETQ. This CDR3 spans 16 amino acids. Trimming cost V 0 bases and J 7 bases, with 16 bases left between them. Here the CDR3 DNA reads TGCGCCAGCAGCTTGGAGGCGGCGGGCGGGCTCGGGGAGCTGTTTTTT. Translation gives CASSLEAAGGLGELFF.

The chain couples TRBV5-6 to TRBJ1-4; a possible D gene is TRBD1 (5 bases). Per germline, CDR1 SGHDT and CDR2 YYEEEE. The CDR3 runs 14 residues. V lost 4 bases, J lost 6 bases, and 13 bases lay in between. The CDR3 DNA reads TGTGCCAGCAGCGGGTACGCGGGGGATGAAAAACTGTTTTTT. As protein: CASSGYAGDEKLFF. The full variable domain, in which reference TRBV5-6 and TRBJ1-4 provide the parts outside the CDR3, is DAGVTQSPTHLIKTRGQQVTLRCSPKSGHDTVSWYQQALGQGPQFIFQYYEEEERQRGNFPDRFSGHQFPNYSSELNVNALLLGDSALYLCASSGYAGDEKLFFGSGTQLSVL.

V usage is TRBV7-2 and J usage is TRBJ2-4; D gene ambiguous. The CDR3 has 11 amino acids. The V gene lost 3 bases and the J gene lost 7 bases, with 4 bases spanning the gap. The V gene's germline CDR1 is SGHTA and CDR2 FQGNSA. The CDR3 coding sequence is TGTGCCAGCAGCTTCGAGAACATTCAGTACTTC. Translating gives CASSFENIQYF.

In its sample, this clone was seen once. The chain employs TRBV6-5 and TRBJ2-3; 7 bases fit TRBD1. CDR1 and CDR2 (germline): MNHEY, SVGAGI. After removal of 6 bases from V and 4 bases from J, the junction contained 7 bases not matched to a gene. The CDR3 contains 14 residues. The CDR3 DNA reads as TGTGCCAGCAGCCTGGAGCAGGGGGCAGATACGCAGTATTTT. Residues: CASSLEQGADTQYF.

This clone has just a few counts. The rearrangement uses TRBV6-1 and TRBJ1-1; tentatively, D is TRBD1 (5 bases). Looked up from germline, CDR1 is MNHNS and CDR2 is SASEGT. V lost 4 bases and J lost 4, with 16 bases in between. This CDR3 is 15 amino acids long. The DNA for the CDR3 is TGTGCCAGCAGTGCCCGCGCAGGGTTTGGCACTGAAGCTTTCTTT. It codes for CASSARAGFGTEAFF.

This sequence joins TRBV5-1 and TRBJ2-3; TRBD2 is a possible D gene (6 bases). The CDR3 sequence is 14 residues long. The ends were cut back, 0 bases at V and 4 bases at J, with 9 bases in the middle. Germline values: CDR1 SGHRS, CDR2 YFSETQ. The CDR3 region has the DNA TGCGCCAGCAGCTTGGCCCAGCGGGCAGATACGCAGTATTTT. This codes for CASSLAQRADTQYF.

This chain connects TRBV4-2 to TRBJ2-1; TRBD2 agrees at 9 bases. CDR3 length equals 17 residues. Germline V gene data show CDR1 as LGHNA and CDR2 as YNFKEQ. V was pared by 0 bases and J by 2 bases, with 5 bases of the junction left unmatched. The chain's CDR3 is CASSQDNLAGAYNEQFF. The CDR3 nucleotides read TGTGCCAGCAGCCAAGACAACTTAGCGGGGGCCTACAATGAGCAGTTCTTC.

The rearrangement joins TRBV5-1 to TRBJ2-5; 8 positions agree with TRBD1. This CDR3 spans 15 amino acids. Losses at the gene ends were 3 bases for V and 0 bases for J; bases not matched to a gene: 4. Looked up from germline, CDR1 is SGHRS and CDR2 is YFSETQ. In DNA, the CDR3 is TGCGCCAGCAGCTGGACAGGGAACAACCAAGAGACCCAGTACTTC. Its translation: CASSWTGNNQETQYF. The variable domain in full, completed from reference TRBV5-1 and TRBJ2-5, reads KAGVTQTPRYLIKTRGQQVTLSCSPISGHRSVSWYQQTPGQGLQFLFEYFSETQRNKGNFPGRFSGRQFSNSRSEMNVSTLELGDSALYLCASSWTGNNQETQYFGPGTRLLVL.